This TCR beta chain is from a study of blood T cell repertoires in COVID-19. Study-wide context: In each case, the material was cDNA or gDNA derived from T cells, B-cell-depleted T cells, or PBMCs.

Participant ages covered roughly 18 to 89 years across about 25 US areas. Participants' reported clinical history set cohort assignment. Symptom resolution, clearance, or two negative PCRs marked donors in Cohort 3 as recovered. The assay was immunoSEQ multiplex PCR, and TCRdb's table has in-frame clones only and misses some. Counted here are 300,000 to 450,000 clones, 88% occurring once; the ten biggest clones make up approximately 1.2%. Germline CDR1 is KGHDR and CDR2 is SFDVKD. The CDR3 covers 13 residues. Trimming took off 4 bases at V and 3 bases at J, with 8 bases between the two ends. This chain connects TRBV24-1 to TRBJ2-5; D perhaps matches TRBD1 (5 bases). Sequencing was carried out using PBMCs or T cells enriched from blood (not recorded which). This receptor was obtained from a woman younger than 35 who had recovered from COVID-19. DNA of the CDR3: TGTGCCACCAGTGAGCCGGACAAAGAGACCCAGTACTTC. This sequence encodes CATSEPDKETQYF.